Listed below are T cell receptor beta chains from one sample, sequenced in a study of regulatory T cells in long-lasting Graves disease. Via MiXCR, TCRdb re-called the multiplex PCR reads, giving one row per CDR3 protein. The table has 400,000 to 500,000 distinct CDR3 sequences, 16% seen once. This sample was also put to use in a study of T cells in Graves' hyperthyroidism and ophthalmopathy.

The sample in question was peripheral blood mononuclear cells (PBMCs), obtained at new diagnosis, from a patient treated with antithyroid drugs. The origin of the receptors is a woman aged 25 to 45 with Graves disease. The CDR3 runs from the conserved cysteine through the conserved F or W. The order of the fields is V gene, J gene, CDR3 protein.

TRBV29-1	TRBJ1-1	CSVEQGADTEAFF
TRBV27	TRBJ2-5	CASNGGETQYF
TRBV6-2/TRBV6-3	TRBJ2-2	CASSNSGLTGELFF
TRBV6-5	TRBJ2-3	CASSYATGLEDTQYF
TRBV6-1	TRBJ2-7	CASSWDAGVSYEQYF
TRBV5-6	TRBJ2-1	CASSPRSLSQFF
TRBV11-1	TRBJ2-1	CASSSQVLNEQFF
TRBV30	TRBJ1-2	CAWSGEVGGYTF
TRBV6-1	TRBJ2-1	CASRTGDNEQFF
TRBV15	TRBJ2-3	CATSERESGQESTDTQYF
TRBV6-1	TRBJ2-1	CASSGTSGRGYNEQFF
TRBV20-1	TRBJ1-2	CSAQQTPGQGVYGYTF
TRBV7-9	TRBJ2-1	CASSWRGGGYNEQFF
TRBV11-2	TRBJ2-3	CASSRGEVPDTQYF
TRBV19	TRBJ1-5	CASSGRATGQPQHF
TRBV5-1	TRBJ2-5	CASSLVQAGETQYF
TRBV7-9	TRBJ1-3	CASSRDSRSGNTIYF
TRBV7-9	TRBJ2-1	CASRGMGGGFTVNEQFF
TRBV11-2	TRBJ2-3	CASSSGLAGVFTDTQYF
TRBV18	TRBJ2-7	CASSPQRGSNEQYF
TRBV5-5	TRBJ1-2	CASSLVSGKYGYTF
TRBV24-1	TRBJ2-3	CATSDLRRGVSTDTQYF
TRBV28	TRBJ2-3	CASRGDRDSLGDTQYF
TRBV28	TRBJ1-1	CASRNLEMRTEAFF
TRBV11-2	TRBJ2-5	CASSLYGGRHQETLYF
TRBV18	TRBJ2-1	CASFEQGARNEQFF
TRBV4-2	TRBJ2-7	CASSLSPGSYEQYF
TRBV28	TRBJ1-2	CASSLGSGGRANYGYTF
TRBV19	TRBJ2-1	CASRGGGRNEQFF
TRBV12-3/TRBV12-4	TRBJ2-5	CASSSQGGEETQYF
TRBV5-5	TRBJ1-4	CASSYSGHRNEKLFF
TRBV12-3/TRBV12-4	TRBJ1-1	CASSFWGQGDEAFF
TRBV5-6	TRBJ2-2	CASSWTVNTGELFF
TRBV4-3	TRBJ2-1	CASSQDHRGVLNEQFF
TRBV27	TRBJ1-2	CASSLSGYNYGYTF
TRBV5-1	TRBJ1-2	CASSGTGYGYTF
TRBV19	TRBJ1-1	CASTLGKKNTEAFF
TRBV5-1	TRBJ2-5	CASSEGLAPRTQETQYF
TRBV6-2/TRBV6-3	TRBJ2-1	CASVKLAGGSYNEQFF
TRBV12-3/TRBV12-4	TRBJ2-1	CASSLVHIAGGWDEQFF
TRBV7-9	TRBJ2-5	CASSTIAGIQETQYF
TRBV6-1	TRBJ1-2	CASRSTGGDGYTF
TRBV27	TRBJ2-3	CASSLIQATDTQYF
TRBV3-1	TRBJ2-5	CASSHQPGLAGARQETQYF
TRBV11-2	TRBJ2-3	CASSLAKQTDTQYF
TRBV28	TRBJ2-4	CASSTKGIVNIQYF
TRBV12-3/TRBV12-4	TRBJ1-1	CASSRTDDSTEAFF
TRBV12-3/TRBV12-4	TRBJ2-1	CASSLFLAESYNEQFF
TRBV2	TRBJ2-1	CASSGGPYNEQFF
TRBV4-1	TRBJ2-5	CASSQDGTGVQETQYF
TRBV7-8	TRBJ1-6	CASSLVRQGNNSPLHF
TRBV2	TRBJ2-3	CASSLAGGFADTQYF
TRBV29-1	TRBJ2-1	CSVRQGYNEQFF
TRBV20-1	TRBJ1-2	CRADRGQGGYTF